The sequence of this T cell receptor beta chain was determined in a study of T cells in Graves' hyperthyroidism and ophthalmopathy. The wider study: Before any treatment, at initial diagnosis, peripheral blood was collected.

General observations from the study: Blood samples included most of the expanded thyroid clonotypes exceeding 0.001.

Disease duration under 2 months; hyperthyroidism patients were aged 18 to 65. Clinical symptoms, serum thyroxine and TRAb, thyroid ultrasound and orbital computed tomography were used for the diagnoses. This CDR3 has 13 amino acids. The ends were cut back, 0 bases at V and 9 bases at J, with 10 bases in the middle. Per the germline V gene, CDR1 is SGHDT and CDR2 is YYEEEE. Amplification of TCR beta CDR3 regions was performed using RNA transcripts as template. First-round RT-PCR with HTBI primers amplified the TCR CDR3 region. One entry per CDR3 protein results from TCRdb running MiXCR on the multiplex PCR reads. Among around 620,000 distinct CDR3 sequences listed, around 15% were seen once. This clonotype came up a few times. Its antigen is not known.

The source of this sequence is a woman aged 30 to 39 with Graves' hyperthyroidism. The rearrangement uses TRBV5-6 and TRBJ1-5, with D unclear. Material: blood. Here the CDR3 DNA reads TGTGCCAGCAGCTTGGTGGGCTGGGGGCCCCAGCATTTT. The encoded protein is CASSLVGWGPQHF.